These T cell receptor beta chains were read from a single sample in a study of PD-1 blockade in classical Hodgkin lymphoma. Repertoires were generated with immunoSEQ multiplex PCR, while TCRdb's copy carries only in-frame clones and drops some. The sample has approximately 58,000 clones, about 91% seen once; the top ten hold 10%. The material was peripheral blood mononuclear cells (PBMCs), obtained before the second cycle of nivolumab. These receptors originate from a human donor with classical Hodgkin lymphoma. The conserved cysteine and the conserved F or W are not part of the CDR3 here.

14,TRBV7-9,ASSNRDRQSNYGYT
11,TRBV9,ASSLASGYEQY
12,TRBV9,ASSVAGDSYGYT
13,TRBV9,ASSGTGGRVYEQY
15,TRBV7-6,ASSLSGTGDRIYGYT
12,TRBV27,ASRQGYSNQPQH
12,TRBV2,ASRAGTGLDTQY
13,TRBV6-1,ASSIQAHLNQPQH
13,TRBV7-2,ASSYGPLANEKLF
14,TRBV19,ASTLGLAGNTGELF
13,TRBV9,ASGTLVTNTGELF
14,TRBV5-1,ASSFTTGGNTGELF
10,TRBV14,ASSLQGWPQH
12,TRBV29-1,SVDLRGSTGELF
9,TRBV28,ASSSGAGEH
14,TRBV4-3,ASSQRPGTSFDEQF
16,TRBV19,ASTVLRGNGYSNQPQH
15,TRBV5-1,ASTDGTGVVSYNEQF
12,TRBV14,ASSQEQHTDTQY
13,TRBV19,ASSIGTSGSNEQF
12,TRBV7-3,ASSLHGNTGELF
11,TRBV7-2,ASGRLSTDTQY
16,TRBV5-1,ASSLPAEGVAGTVEQF
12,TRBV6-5,ASSSRGGVTEAF
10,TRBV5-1,ASTLPNEKLF
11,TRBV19,ATQLLTGDTIY
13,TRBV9,ASSSTAGPNQPQH
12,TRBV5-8,ASSYTDSNQPQH